This T cell receptor (beta chain) was observed in a study of T-cell reconstitution after alpha-beta-depleted transplantation in children listed by TCRdb under 2016. The study in broad terms: Using TCR repertoire profiling, the study followed T-cell immune reconstitution in a quantitative way in children after TCRalphabeta/CD19-depleted allogeneic hematopoietic cell transplantation.

Findings and caveats that apply to the study as a whole: In some patients, the high TCRbeta diversity seen at day 60 was put down to recipient T cells and intrathymic progenitors that had survived conditioning. Hyperexpanded clone frequencies declined over subsequent months; after one year, T-cell counts and TCRbeta diversity were mostly attributed to newly produced T cells. Apparently early alphabetaT-cell count recovery about two months after transplant reportedly relied on only several hundred rapidly expanded clones derived from non-depleted graft cells.

The library was prepared using PCR. The sequencer listed for this sample is Illumina HiSeq 2500. Molecular barcoding was employed in the preparation of TCR libraries, with unique molecular identifiers being used to normalize TCRbeta repertoire quantification. Using fastp at Q25 and MiXCR, TCRdb reprocessed the public reads and kept productive beta chains. Records with the same CDR3 protein are collapsed into one entry carrying the most frequent genes and DNA. This sample gives 65,000 to 75,000 distinct CDR3 sequences in total; 4.9% of them show up just once. About 20% of the sample comes from the top ten. This clonotype came up many times. Its cognate antigen has yet to be identified. Base-call qualities are not available, and no considerably larger clone is one nucleotide away. The CDR3 holds 15 amino acids from the cysteine to the phenylalanine. The entry retains the CDR3 DNA only, 45 bases that are in frame from base 1. The germline V gene provides CDR1 SGHTA and CDR2 FQGNSA. V and J are truncated by 7 bases and 4 bases respectively, leaving an intervening sequence of 18 bases.

The treatment or condition label, read with the paper, signifies: allogeneic hematopoietic cell transplantation with graft depleted of TCRalphabeta T cells and CD19 B cells. The transplant recipients were children given TCRalphabeta/CD19-depleted allogeneic hematopoietic cell grafts. This receptor was obtained from a boy under three years old who had a stem cell transplant for acute myeloid leukemia, so the T cells may come from the graft donor. This specimen consisted of PBMCs, mostly from graft donor cells, obtained 180 days after TCRalphabeta/CD19-depleted stem cell transplant. Recombination connected TRBV7-2 to TRBJ2-3; the D gene cannot be resolved reliably. For the CDR3, the sequence is CASTLGSLKSDTQYF. The DNA reads TGTGCCAGCACTCTGGGTAGCTTAAAATCAGATACGCAGTATTTT. Reference TRBV7-2 and TRBJ2-3 proteins supply the regions before and after the CDR3; the full variable domain is: GAGVSQSPSNKVTEKGKDVELRCDPISGHTALYWYRQSLGQGLEFLIYFQGNSAPDKSGLPSDRFSAERTGGSVSTLTIQRTQQEDSAVYLCASTLGSLKSDTQYFGPGTRLTVL.